This TCR beta chain was sequenced in a study of cytomegalovirus exposure and HLA in healthy donors (dated by TCRdb to the late 2010s). Looking at the study overall: In an earlier analysis of 587 of the donors, about 270 Gb of sequence data and about 110 million unique TCR beta sequences from 150 million to 200 million T cells were reported. About 310 gigabases of sequencing data and approximately 93 million unique TCR sequences were included in an early release covering 550 to 800 HLA-typed donors. Of the approximately 400 genotyped donors, 65% to 90% were placed in the genetic ancestry cluster associated with self-reported Caucasian donors. The study aimed to test whether signatures of past pathogen exposure could be identified by cataloging public T cell receptors. The T cell repertoires of some 670 subjects were profiled by immunosequencing and related to cytomegalovirus serostatus. In addition to the first cohort of 500 to 850 subjects, a separate validation cohort of 120 different subjects was used. To predict cytomegalovirus infection status, the study combined high-throughput TCR immunosequencing, statistical association of individual TCRs with disease status, and machine learning. A later analysis re-examined previously published TCR beta repertoires from around 670 donors and added high-resolution HLA genotyping to investigate patterns of TCR occurrence. In the later analysis, no new phenotypic data were used to find candidate immune exposures; instead, reliance was placed on TCR beta sequences and their occurrence across donors. To decide whether each TCR beta V gene segment behaved as functional or pseudogenic, an earlier analysis of some 540 of the donors relied on high-throughput TCR beta sequencing. Alongside the repertoire data, information on donor age, sex, ethnicity and CMV serostatus was compiled. A later genetic analysis used genome-wide SNP genotypes for about 60% of the roughly 670 donors, treating that subset as a discovery cohort. All discovery cohort repertoires had been generated on a single sequencing platform. HLA typing covered class I and class II loci at four-digit resolution. Typing coverage varied by locus: about 620-630 donors for A, B, C, DRB1 and DQB1; more than 500 for DQA1; more than 600 for DPA1; approximately 490 for DPB1. Several DR-DQ haplotypes were treated as single units for association and clustering because of strong linkage in the cohort. Across approximately 400 genotyped donors of the cohort, an average of about 250,000 unique TCR beta nucleotide sequences per donor were sequenced, and roughly 18% of those sequences were non-productive.

Reading from cysteine to phenylalanine, the CDR3 counts 17 amino acids. The only DNA kept is the CDR3, 51 bases in frame from the first base. At the junction V is shortened by 0 bases and J by 2 bases, with 18 bases in between. CDR1 and CDR2 are drawn from the germline V gene: SGHRS, YFSETQ. In total, 600 or so healthy bone marrow donors made up the cohort. At the time of sampling, every cohort member was nominally healthy, though immune exposures that went unrecorded were likely present. The donor was CMV seropositive and was included in the group of 290 or so seropositive cohort members. A peripheral blood sample was collected from each donor, and TCR beta sequencing was performed on peripheral blood mononuclear cells. The Qiagen DNeasy Blood Extraction Kit was used to extract genomic DNA from the blood cell samples. The method was the immunoSEQ multiplex PCR assay. For the multiplex PCR, a mixture combining 60 forward primers for TCR Vbeta segments and 13 reverse primers for TCR Jbeta segments was used. The CDR3 region of rearranged TCR beta genes was amplified from genomic DNA with a multiplex PCR assay. The amplified TCR beta libraries were sequenced on the Illumina HiSeq System as 87-base-pair reads. In the source study's methods: A later analysis counted around 72 million unique TCR beta chains across the 700 or so repertoires, and around 12 million of these chains were shared by at least two donors. Raw reads were error-corrected and collapsed into unique sequences by a nearest-neighbor algorithm in which closely related sequences were merged to remove PCR and sequencing errors. Alignment of CDR3 sequences to IMGT reference sequences was used to assign V, D and J gene segments. For a sequence to be retained, a match of at least six nucleotides was required to both a V gene segment and a J gene segment. Rearrangements were classified as productive when the CDR3 lacked stop codons and remained in frame with V and J, and all other rearrangements were classified as non-productive. Following IMGT convention, CDR3 was defined as the stretch from the second conserved V-encoded cysteine to the conserved J-encoded phenylalanine. The earlier analysis of 587 of the donors excluded sequences that lacked an unambiguous match to a single V gene segment. In an earlier analysis of roughly 500 of the donors, V segments were called functional above 56.7% productive rearrangements and were called segregating when the between-donor standard deviation exceeded 5%. To diagnose cytomegalovirus status from the catalog of TCR beta chain sequences, a statistical classification framework was built. In a later analysis, TCR nucleotide sequences were compared against IMGT/GENE-DB human TR gene sequences so that V and J genes could be assigned. A later analysis assigned CDR3 sequences and most-parsimonious VDJ recombination scenarios with the TCRdist pipeline. In a later analysis, each TCR beta chain was defined by its CDR3 amino acid sequence together with its V-gene family, and reads without a unique V-gene family were excluded. To address suspected cross-contamination and a sequencing artifact, a later analysis removed around 590 highly shared, low-generation-probability nucleotide sequences. For each public chain, a later analysis derived a clonal expansion index from normalized ranks of inferred template counts within each repertoire. Generation probabilities in a later analysis came from a VDJ recombination model fitted to out-of-frame rearrangements, and those results were checked against IGoR. In a later analysis, TCR-TCR, TCR-HLA and TCR-CMV co-occurrence was scored with hypergeometric tests, and a repertoire-size bias correction was applied to TCR pairs. False discovery rates were estimated in a later analysis by permuting HLA or CMV assignments 20 times. A later analysis grouped co-occurring TCRs with DBSCAN, adding TCRdist sequence similarity when clustering within HLA-allele-positive subsets. Co-occurrence clustering excluded repertoires with fewer than 30,000 or more than 120,000 public chains, plus five with anomalous nucleotide sharing. Not all clones reach the TCRdb copy of this immuneACCESS table, which keeps in-frame sequences only. Checked studies attribute under half of the gap to unresolved V genes and leave the rest unexplained. For V, J and clone size, that table is used; D and trimming come from the DNA. The sample data list under 80,000 clones, and about 80% of these were observed just once. 51% of the sample lies in the top ten.

The paper's findings and limits, for the study overall: Across donors, most TCR sequences were observed very rarely, whereas some public TCRs were present in many individuals. In vitro tests confirmed that a few of the cytomegalovirus-associated TCR beta chains recognize cytomegalovirus antigens. In a later analysis, TCR association rates were found to vary across HLA loci, with the most associated TCRs seen for DRB1 alleles and the fewest for HLA-C alleles. Because counts were too low, roughly 16 rarely observed V segments, including chromosome 9 orphons, were left out of the earlier analysis of a few hundred of the donors. In a later genetic analysis, a missense DCLRE1C variant was associated with V-gene and J-gene trimming of TCR beta chains, and the association was replicated in an independent cohort. A total of fewer than 200 TCR beta chains were listed by the study as associated with cytomegalovirus. In a later genetic analysis, fewer N-insertions in productive TCRs were reported among donors in an Asian-associated ancestry cluster than the 666-donor mean. HLA typing was unavailable for some donors at each locus, so association tests used only the typed subset. Most CMV-associated TCR beta chains appeared to be HLA-restricted in a later analysis, and the HLA associations seemed to be driven largely by CMV exposure. Roughly uniform sequencing depth across donors was assumed in presence/absence analyses, although this assumption may not hold. A group of highly shared sequence variants was considered likely to be a technical artifact of the sequencing pipeline. When HLA alleles, especially DR and DQ, strongly co-occurred, TCR associations were difficult to assign to individual alleles. In a later analysis, HLA-associated TCR beta chains showed more clonal expansion and lower generation probabilities than non-associated chains that were equally common. The 87-base-pair reads could not distinguish some IMGT-functional V segments, including TRBV6-2 and TRBV6-3, so those segments were excluded. Linkage disequilibrium might explain the correlated functional status among segregating V segments, but an unknown experimental factor could not be excluded. Broadly in line with IMGT annotations, most TCR beta V segments showed up in productive rearrangements about 87% or about 30% of the time in an earlier analysis of about 500 of the donors. A later analysis reported that several top co-occurrence clusters appeared linked to parvovirus B19, influenza, CMV and Epstein-Barr virus. In this cohort, only TCR beta chains were sequenced, and detectable features were limited by the absence of alpha or paired-chain data. A later analysis associated 15,000 to 20,000 TCR beta sequences with specific HLA alleles at a false discovery rate of 0.05. A further reported finding was that TCR beta sequences accurately predicted the HLA-A and HLA-B alleles for most subjects in the first cohort. The authors suggested that the approach could potentially be extended to other disease states and immunological phenotypes. Cytomegalovirus status was reported to be diagnosed by the classifier with high specificity and sensitivity in both the original and validation cohorts. The only immune exposure information available for the cohort was CMV serostatus.

As regards this clone: Its cognate antigen has yet to be identified. No base qualities exist here, and no much larger clone lies one base off it.

The TCR sequence derives from a man aged 45 to 65 in good health and CMV-seropositive. The sample consisted of PBMCs. The chain was built from TRBV5-1 and TRBJ2-7; TRBD2 could be the D gene, as 6 bases match. The CDR3 region: CASSLEGAGPRTYEQYF. The DNA sequence is given as TGCGCCAGCAGCTTGGAAGGGGCGGGACCCCGAACCTACGAGCAGTACTTC.